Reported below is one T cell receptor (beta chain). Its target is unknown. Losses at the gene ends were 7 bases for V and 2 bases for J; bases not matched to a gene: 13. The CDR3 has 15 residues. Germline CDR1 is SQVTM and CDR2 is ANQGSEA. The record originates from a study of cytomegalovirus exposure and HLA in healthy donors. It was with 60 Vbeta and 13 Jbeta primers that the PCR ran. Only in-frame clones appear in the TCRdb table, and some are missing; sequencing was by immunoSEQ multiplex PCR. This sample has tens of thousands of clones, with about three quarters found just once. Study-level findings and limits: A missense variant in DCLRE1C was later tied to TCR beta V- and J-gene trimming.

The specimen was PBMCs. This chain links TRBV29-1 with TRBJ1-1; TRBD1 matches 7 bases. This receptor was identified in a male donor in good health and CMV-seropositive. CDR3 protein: CSAEGGGTANTEAFF. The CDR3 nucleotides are TGCAGCGCAGAAGGGGGCGGGACAGCTAACACTGAAGCTTTCTTT.